The 20 T cell receptor beta chains presented below share a single source sample, sequenced in a study of blood T cell repertoires in COVID-19 (dated by TCRdb to about 2020). Library creation used the immunoSEQ multiplex PCR assay. TCRdb limited this immuneACCESS table to in-frame rearrangements with V and J called. A share of clones is missing; checked studies link under half to unresolved V genes, and the rest is unexplained. The sample records about 240,000 clones, about 91% of which are singletons. The ten largest clones capture approximately 2.4% of the sample. The sequenced sample was PBMCs or T cells enriched from blood (not recorded which). The receptors derive from a woman aged 25-40 years with acute COVID-19.

The chain joins TRBV13 to TRBJ2-7, with 10 positions matching TRBD1. V lost 6 bases to trimming and J lost 2 bases; unmatched junction nucleotides: 16. CDR1 and CDR2 from the germline V gene are PRHDT and FYEKMQ (reference sequence). This CDR3 has 18 amino acids. CDR3: CASRPVTPGTGVTYEQYF. DNA for the CDR3: TGTGCCAGCAGGCCAGTAACCCCCGGGACAGGGGTAACCTACGAGCAGTACTTC.

This clone was picked up one time. The V call is TRBV24-1, the J call TRBJ2-2; a possible D gene is TRBD2 (6 bases). The CDR3 has 13 residues. V was clipped by 3 bases and J by 6 bases, with 7 bases between them. Germline V gene sequence: CDR1 KGHDR, CDR2 SFDVKD. CDR3 residues: CATSDERAGELFF. DNA of the CDR3: TGTGCCACCAGTGATGAGCGGGCCGGGGAGCTGTTTTTT.

The V gene is TRBV18, the J gene TRBJ2-7; 7 bases fit TRBD1. The CDR3 length is 16 residues. The V segment lost 6 bases and the J segment 2 bases; nucleotides outside the gene matches: 13. Per germline, CDR1 KGHSH and CDR2 LQKENI. CDR3 sequence reads: CASSPGDSRYPYEQYF. CDR3 nucleotide sequence: TGTGCCAGCTCGCCAGGGGACAGCCGATACCCCTACGAGCAGTACTTC.

As to this clone: Germline is not matched at one junction end, which may reflect a read error. V is TRBV7-7 and J is TRBJ2-5; a possible D gene is TRBD1 (5 bases). The germline CDR1 and CDR2 sequences are SSHAT and FNYEAQ (reference sequence). The CDR3 totals 14 residues. The CDR3 DNA sequence: TGTGCTAGCAGCTTAGTAGGGGCCCAAGAGACCCAGTACTTC. It is translated as CASSLVGAQETQYF.

This sequence joins TRBV5-1 and TRBJ2-3; the match to TRBD2 covers 10 bases. CDR3 length: 14 residues. V shed 4 bases, J shed 5 bases, and the junction held 4 bases outside the gene matches. CDR1 and CDR2 from the germline V gene are SGHRS and YFSETQ. CDR3 sequence: CASSIPSGGDTQYF. In nucleotides, the CDR3 is TGCGCCAGCAGCATCCCTAGCGGGGGAGATACGCAGTATTTT.

In this sample, this clone turned up once. The chain joins TRBV7-2 to TRBJ1-2; TRBD1 is a possible D gene (6 bases). Germline loops: CDR1 SGHTA, CDR2 FQGNSA. The CDR3 contains 14 residues. V was clipped by 1 base and J by 2 bases, with 8 bases between them. The CDR3: CASSLEGVNYGYTF. The CDR3 DNA is TGTGCCAGCAGCTTAGAGGGGGTGAACTATGGCTACACCTTC.

The chain combines TRBV10-3 with TRBJ2-7, with 8 bases aligning to TRBD1. Losses at the gene ends were 8 bases for V and 0 bases for J; bases not matched to a gene: 3. The germline V gene has CDR1 ENHRY and CDR2 SYGVKD. CDR3 length: 13 amino acids. The CDR3 is CAIRTGTSYEQYF. DNA for the CDR3: TGTGCCATCCGGACAGGGACCTCCTACGAGCAGTACTTC.

V usage is TRBV6-6 and J usage is TRBJ1-1; D not certain. The CDR3 loop spans 12 amino acids. Trimming removed 2 bases at V and 5 bases at J, with 6 bases between. CDR1 is MNHNY, CDR2 SVGAGI, per germline (reference sequence). The DNA for the CDR3 is TGTGCCAGCAGTTACGAGGGAACTGAAGCTTTCTTT. Translated: CASSYEGTEAFF.

The gene calls are TRBV19 and TRBJ1-2; D call uncertain. The CDR3 runs 15 residues. The ends were cut back, 1 base at V and 8 bases at J, with 17 bases in the middle. From germline, CDR1 is LNHDA and CDR2 SQIVND (reference sequence). The CDR3 loop is CASSIARLSPLGYTF. Here the CDR3 DNA reads TGTGCCAGTAGTATAGCGAGGCTATCCCCGTTAGGCTACACCTTC.

The rearrangement joins TRBV27 to TRBJ1-5; maybe TRBD1 (6 bases). In germline, CDR1 is MNHEY, CDR2 SMNVEV (reference sequence). The CDR3 runs to 14 residues. V dropped 5 bases and J dropped 4 bases, with 12 bases sitting between them. The CDR3 protein is CASSAGTPNQPQHF. In DNA, the CDR3 is TGTGCCAGCAGTGCCGGGACACCTAATCAGCCCCAGCATTTT.

The V gene is TRBV11-3, the J gene TRBJ1-3; tentatively, D is TRBD1 (6 bases). V dropped 3 bases and J dropped 4 bases, with 19 bases sitting between them. Per germline, CDR1 SGHNT and CDR2 YENEEA. The CDR3 is 17 residues long. As DNA, the CDR3 is TGTGCCAGCAGCTTCTCACTCACAGGGTCAGGAGGAAACACCATATATTTT. This sequence encodes CASSFSLTGSGGNTIYF.

The chain employs TRBV5-1 and TRBJ2-6; D unresolved. This CDR3 has 15 amino acids. Trimming took off 0 bases at V and 4 bases at J, with 8 bases between the two ends. Per the germline V gene, CDR1 is SGHRS and CDR2 is YFSETQ. CDR3 sequence (DNA): TGCGCCAGCAGCTTGGACCCGCAGGGGGCCAACGTCCTGACTTTC. It yields the protein CASSLDPQGANVLTF.

The J gene is TRBJ1-1, the V gene TRBV6-2 or TRBV6-3; no reliable D call. V was pared by 5 bases and J by 1 base, with 8 bases between. Germline assignment: CDR1 MNHEY and CDR2 SVGEGT. The CDR3 is made up of 13 amino acids. CDR3 in DNA: TGTGCCAGCAGTATCCTGGCGAACACTGAAGCTTTCTTT. Translated: CASSILANTEAFF.

With regard to this clone: The DNA is left out, because the CDR3 cannot be placed on it with certainty; the CDR3 is given as TCRdb lists it. The J gene is TRBJ1-3, the V gene TRBV28. The germline CDR1 and CDR2 sequences are MDHEN and SYDVKM. The CDR3 length is 18 residues, termini included. CDR3 amino acids: CASSSSGSDIHSGNTIYF.

This rearrangement joins TRBV29-1 to TRBJ1-2; D remains unclear. Trimming pared 3 bases from V and 6 bases from J, leaving 11 bases between. Germline CDR1 SQVTM, CDR2 ANQGSEA. The CDR3 totals 12 residues. The CDR3 DNA sequence: TGCAGCGTTGATGGCGGGAGGGATGGCTACACCTTC. This encodes CSVDGGRDGYTF.

This chain links TRBV5-6 with TRBJ2-1, with 9 bases that match TRBD1. J lost 8 bases, V lost 4 bases, and 10 bases had no gene match. Germline V CDR1 and CDR2: SGHDT, YYEEEE. The CDR3 length is 15 residues. CDR3 coding DNA: TGTGCCAGCAGCCTACCGGGACAGGGACGCGATGAGCAGTTCTTC. It yields the protein CASSLPGQGRDEQFF.

This chain links TRBV19 with TRBJ2-1; the match to TRBD2 covers 7 bases. This CDR3 has 12 amino acids. The junction had 3 bases not matched to a gene; V was cut back by 3 bases and J by 10 bases. Per germline, CDR1 LNHDA and CDR2 SQIVND (reference sequence). CDR3: CASSMVGGEQFF. CDR3 DNA sequence: TGTGCCAGTAGTATGGTGGGAGGGGAGCAGTTCTTC.

This chain uses TRBV5-1 with TRBJ2-4; tentatively, D is TRBD1 (5 bases). The V gene lost 4 bases and the J gene lost 8 bases, with 16 bases spanning the gap. Germline V CDR1 and CDR2: SGHRS, YFSETQ. This CDR3 spans 14 amino acids. The CDR3 DNA reads as TGCGCCAGCAGCCTAACAGGAACAGGAGACATTCAGTACTTC. Translating gives CASSLTGTGDIQYF.

The rearrangement links TRBV7-6 to TRBJ1-1; 9 bases agree with TRBD1. V shed 1 base, J shed 1 base, and the junction held 7 bases outside the gene matches. Germline V CDR1 and CDR2: SGHVS, FNYEAQ. The CDR3 contains 17 residues. The CDR3 loop is CASSLEDRGKGNTEAFF. The CDR3 nucleotides read TGTGCCAGCAGCTTAGAAGACAGGGGGAAGGGGAACACTGAAGCTTTCTTT.

V is TRBV28 and J is TRBJ2-5; D remains ambiguous. The germline V and J ends were trimmed by 6 bases and 5 bases, with 16 bases remaining between them. Germline lookup yields CDR1 MDHEN and CDR2 SYDVKM. The CDR3 has 14 amino acids. CDR3 in amino acids: CASSPQTASETQYF. DNA for the CDR3: TGTGCCAGCAGCCCTCAGACTGCCTCGGAGACCCAGTACTTC. Filled out from reference TRBV28 and TRBJ2-5, the complete variable domain reads DVKVTQSSRYLVKRTGEKVFLECVQDMDHENMFWYRQDPGLGLRLIYFSYDVKMKEKGDIPEGYSVSREKKERFSLILESASTNQTSMYLCASSPQTASETQYFGPGTRLLVL.